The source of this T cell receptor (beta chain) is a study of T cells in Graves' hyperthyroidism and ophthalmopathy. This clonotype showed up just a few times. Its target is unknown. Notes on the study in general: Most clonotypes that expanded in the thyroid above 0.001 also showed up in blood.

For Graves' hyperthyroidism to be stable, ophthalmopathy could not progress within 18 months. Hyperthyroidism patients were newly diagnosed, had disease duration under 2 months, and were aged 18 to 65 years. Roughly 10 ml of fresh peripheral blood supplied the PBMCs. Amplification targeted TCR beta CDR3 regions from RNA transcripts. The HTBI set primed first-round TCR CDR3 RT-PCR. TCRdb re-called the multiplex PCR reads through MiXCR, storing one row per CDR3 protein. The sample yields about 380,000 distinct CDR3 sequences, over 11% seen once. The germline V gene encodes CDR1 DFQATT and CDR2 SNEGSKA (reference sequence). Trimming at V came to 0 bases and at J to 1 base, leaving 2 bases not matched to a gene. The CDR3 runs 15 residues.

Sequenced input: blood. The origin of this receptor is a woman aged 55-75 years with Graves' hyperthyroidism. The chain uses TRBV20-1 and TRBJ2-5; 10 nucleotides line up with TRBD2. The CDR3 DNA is TGCAGTGCTAGAGAAGCGGGAGGGATCCAAGAGACCCAGTACTTC. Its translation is CSAREAGGIQETQYF.